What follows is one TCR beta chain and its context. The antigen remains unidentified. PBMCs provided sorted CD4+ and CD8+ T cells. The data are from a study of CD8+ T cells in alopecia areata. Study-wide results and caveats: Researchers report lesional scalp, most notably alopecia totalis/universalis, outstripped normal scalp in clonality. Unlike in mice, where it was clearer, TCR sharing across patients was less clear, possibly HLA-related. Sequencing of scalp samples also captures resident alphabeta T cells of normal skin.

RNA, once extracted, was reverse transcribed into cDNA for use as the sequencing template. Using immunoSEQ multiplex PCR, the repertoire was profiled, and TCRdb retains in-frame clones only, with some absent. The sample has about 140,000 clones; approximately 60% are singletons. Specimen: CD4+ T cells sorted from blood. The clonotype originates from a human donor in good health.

The CDR3 sequence is CASSLSRSTTEAFF. Written as DNA, the CDR3 is TGTGCCAGCAGTTTATCGAGGAGTACCACTGAAGCTTTCTTT. J is TRBJ1-1 and V is TRBV27; D gene unclear. CDR3 size: 14 residues. Germline V gives CDR1 MNHEY, CDR2 SMNVEV (reference sequence). Trimming took off 0 bases at V and 4 bases at J, with 9 bases between the two ends.